A selection of T cell receptor beta chains follows, all from one sample in a study of glioma-infiltrating T cells after dendritic cell vaccination. Assay used: immunoSEQ multiplex PCR; TCRdb lists only in-frame clones, some missing. The sample records around 72,000 clones, 81% being singletons. The sample consisted of blood, taken before dendritic cell vaccination. All receptors derive from a human donor with glioblastoma. Both conserved end residues are part of each CDR3. D genes are given only for firm matches. Rows give clone size only sometimes, using once, few, many, or a class for an expanded clone.

v_call	j_call	clone_size	d_call	cdr3_aa	cdr3_nt
TRBV7-2	TRBJ1-2	NA	NA	CASSLPVFGGYTF	TGTGCCAGCAGCTTACCCGTCTTCGGTGGCTACACCTTC
TRBV2	TRBJ1-2	NA	TRBD1	CASSETGAYGYTF	TGTGCCAGCAGTGAGACAGGGGCCTATGGCTACACCTTC
TRBV10-3	TRBJ1-1	NA	TRBD1	CAISVTGQEGSGTEAFF	TGTGCCATCAGTGTCACGGGACAGGAGGGAAGTGGCACTGAAGCTTTCTTT
TRBV13	TRBJ1-1	NA	NA	CASSWKGDENTEAFF	TGTGCCAGCAGCTGGAAGGGGGATGAGAACACTGAAGCTTTCTTT
TRBV6-4	TRBJ2-3	few	NA	CASSSGLFADTQYF	TGTGCCAGCAGCTCGGGACTCTTTGCAGATACGCAGTATTTT
TRBV10-3	TRBJ2-1	once	TRBD1	CAISGQGARSEQFF	TGTGCCATCAGCGGACAGGGGGCGCGAAGTGAGCAGTTCTTC
TRBV6-5	TRBJ1-6	NA	NA	CASGIRDSGSPLHF	TGTGCCAGTGGGATCCGGGACTCAGGTTCACCCCTCCACTTT
TRBV6-5	TRBJ1-1	NA	NA	CASSYSSTRDTEAFF	TGTGCCAGCAGTTACTCGTCCACGAGGGACACTGAAGCTTTCTTT
TRBV2	TRBJ2-7	NA	NA	CASSQLGGGGPQYF	TGTGCCAGCAGCCAACTTGGGGGCGGAGGACCGCAGTACTTC
TRBV6-5	TRBJ2-3	few	TRBD2	CASGGAGGLGDTQYF	TGTGCCAGCGGGGGAGCGGGGGGGCTTGGAGATACGCAGTATTTT
TRBV6-4	TRBJ1-6	NA	TRBD1	CASSKRGAGQGGRNSPLHF	TGTGCCAGCAGTAAGAGGGGAGCTGGACAGGGCGGTCGGAATTCACCCCTCCACTTT
TRBV6-1	TRBJ2-7	NA	TRBD2	CASSVLADYYEQYF	TGTGCCAGCAGTGTACTAGCGGACTACTACGAGCAGTACTTC
TRBV7-8	TRBJ1-6	NA	NA	CASSLVLRPGTNSPLHF	TGTGCCAGCAGCTTAGTCCTCCGACCAGGAACAAATTCACCCCTCCACTTT
TRBV2	TRBJ2-7	few	TRBD1	CASRPDRGEQYF	TGTGCCAGCAGGCCGGACAGGGGGGAGCAGTACTTC
TRBV10-3	TRBJ1-1	once	TRBD1	CAIRSGTGGTEAFF	TGTGCCATCAGATCCGGGACAGGGGGCACTGAAGCTTTCTTT
TRBV7-6	TRBJ1-2	NA	NA	CASSLAVAHRDFPFGYTF	TGTGCCAGCAGCTTAGCGGTGGCGCACCGGGACTTCCCTTTTGGCTACACCTTC
TRBV6-5	TRBJ1-1	NA	NA	CASSYGGVNTEAFF	TGTGCCAGCAGTTACGGGGGGGTGAACACTGAAGCTTTCTTT
TRBV19	TRBJ2-2	NA	NA	CASSQPANTGELFF	TGTGCCAGTAGCCAACCGGCGAACACCGGGGAGCTGTTTTTT
TRBV5-1	TRBJ2-7	NA	TRBD1	CASSWTGGYEQYF	TGCGCCAGCAGCTGGACAGGGGGCTACGAGCAGTACTTC
TRBV2	TRBJ1-1	few	NA	CASSEGAGGTEAFF	TGTGCCAGCAGTGAGGGGGCGGGGGGCACTGAAGCTTTCTTT
TRBV9	TRBJ2-2	NA	TRBD1	CASSVATGGNANTGELFF	TGTGCCAGCAGCGTAGCGACAGGGGGCAACGCGAACACCGGGGAGCTGTTTTTT
TRBV10-3	TRBJ2-2	NA	NA	CAISGSGANTGELFF	TGTGCCATCAGTGGCTCAGGGGCTAACACCGGGGAGCTGTTTTTT
TRBV9	TRBJ2-1	NA	NA	CASSVVNGNEQFF	TGTGCCAGCAGCGTAGTCAACGGGAATGAGCAGTTCTTC
TRBV7-2	TRBJ1-2	once	NA	CASSLGGGYGYTF	TGTGCCAGCAGCTTAGGAGGGGGCTATGGCTACACCTTC
TRBV30	TRBJ1-2	once	TRBD1	CAWSQGTGGMYGYTF	TGTGCCTGGAGTCAAGGGACAGGGGGAATGTATGGCTACACCTTC
TRBV7-9	TRBJ1-2	NA	NA	CASSLEATTYGYTF	TGTGCCAGCAGCTTAGAAGCCACCACCTATGGCTACACCTTC
TRBV30	TRBJ2-2	NA	TRBD1	CAWSVEAGGNTGELFF	TGTGCCTGGAGTGTGGAGGCAGGGGGCAACACCGGGGAGCTGTTTTTT
TRBV19	TRBJ1-1	NA	NA	CASSPRWTEAFF	TGTGCCAGTAGTCCACGGTGGACTGAAGCTTTCTTT
TRBV7-6	TRBJ2-3	NA	NA	CASSLGTDHATDTQYF	TGTGCCAGCAGCCTAGGAACAGACCATGCCACAGATACGCAGTATTTT
TRBV7-2	TRBJ1-2	NA	TRBD1	CASSLAGTGLYGYTF	TGTGCCAGCAGCTTAGCGGGGACAGGCCTCTATGGCTACACCTTC
TRBV7-9	TRBJ1-1	NA	TRBD1	CASSLGQGARTEAFF	TGTGCCAGCAGCTTGGGACAGGGGGCGCGGACTGAAGCTTTCTTT
TRBV9	TRBJ1-2	NA	TRBD1	CASSAGQGFNYGYTF	TGTGCCAGCAGCGCCGGACAGGGTTTTAACTATGGCTACACCTTC
TRBV6-1	TRBJ1-2	NA	TRBD1	CASSDPGTDYGYTF	TGTGCCAGCAGTGACCCCGGGACAGATTATGGCTACACCTTC
TRBV6-4	TRBJ1-4	NA	NA	CASSDSTGPGGKLFF	TGTGCCAGCAGTGACTCTACGGGGCCCGGAGGGAAACTGTTTTTT
TRBV7-3	TRBJ2-5	NA	NA	CASSRTGGWQSTQYF	TGTGCCAGCAGCCGGACTGGGGGGTGGCAGTCGACCCAGTACTTC
TRBV25-1	TRBJ1-3	NA	NA	CASSEIGRGYSGNTIYF	TGTGCCAGCAGTGAAATTGGCAGGGGTTACTCTGGAAACACCATATATTTT
TRBV19	TRBJ1-2	NA	NA	CASSISANYGYTF	TGTGCCAGTAGTATATCTGCTAACTATGGCTACACCTTC
TRBV4-2	TRBJ2-7	NA	TRBD1	CASSPTRDRRSYEQYF	TGTGCCAGCAGCCCCACTCGGGACAGAAGATCCTACGAGCAGTACTTC
TRBV7-9	TRBJ2-1	NA	TRBD2	CASSLVSSGANEQFF	TGTGCCAGCAGCTTAGTGTCTAGCGGGGCCAATGAGCAGTTCTTC
TRBV6-4	TRBJ1-6	NA	TRBD1	CASSETGESPLHF	TGTGCCAGCAGTGAGACAGGGGAATCACCCCTCCACTTT
TRBV30	TRBJ1-4	NA	NA	CAWSVGGQKANEKLFF	TGTGCCTGGAGTGTAGGAGGACAGAAAGCAAATGAAAAACTGTTTTTT
TRBV11-1	TRBJ2-7	NA	TRBD1	CASSLAGTGTEQYF	TGTGCCAGCAGCTTAGCGGGGACAGGGACCGAGCAGTACTTC
TRBV27	TRBJ2-1	few	NA	CASSLNRNEQFF	TGTGCCAGCAGTTTAAACAGGAATGAGCAGTTCTTC
TRBV23-1	TRBJ1-1	NA	TRBD1	CASSQSPVRDRGSDTEAFF	TGCGCCAGCAGTCAAAGTCCCGTCCGGGACAGGGGGTCGGACACTGAAGCTTTCTTT
TRBV7-9	TRBJ1-1	NA	NA	CASSLRQVSMNTEAFF	TGTGCCAGCAGCCTTAGACAGGTCTCCATGAACACTGAAGCTTTCTTT
TRBV29-1	TRBJ1-1	NA	NA	CSVPPGITEAFF	TGCAGCGTTCCCCCAGGGATCACTGAAGCTTTCTTT
TRBV7-2	TRBJ1-2	NA	NA	CASSLGGGPSYGYTF	TGTGCCAGCAGCTTAGGCGGGGGGCCGTCCTATGGCTACACCTTC
TRBV19	TRBJ1-1	NA	NA	CASSIGGGFTEAFF	TGTGCCAGTAGTATCGGGGGGGGATTCACTGAAGCTTTCTTT
TRBV2	TRBJ1-1	NA	TRBD1	CARIPRGDTEAFF	TGTGCCAGAATACCCAGGGGGGACACTGAAGCTTTCTTT
TRBV19	TRBJ1-1	NA	NA	CASSRTALNTEAFF	TGTGCCAGTAGTCGGACAGCCTTGAACACTGAAGCTTTCTTT
TRBV5-4	TRBJ2-5	NA	NA	CASSLEGTHEQYF	TGTGCCAGCAGCTTGGAGGGGACACATGAGCAGTACTTC
TRBV5-4	TRBJ1-1	NA	NA	CASSRTGTLNTEAFF	TGTGCCAGCAGCCGAACCGGGACACTGAACACTGAAGCTTTCTTT
TRBV5-1	TRBJ2-7	NA	TRBD1	CASSWSRQGYYEQYF	TGCGCCAGCAGCTGGTCCCGACAGGGCTACTACGAGCAGTACTTC
TRBV6-5	TRBJ1-1	NA	NA	CASRGVGQPNTEAFF	TGTGCCAGCAGAGGGGTCGGGCAGCCGAACACTGAAGCTTTCTTT